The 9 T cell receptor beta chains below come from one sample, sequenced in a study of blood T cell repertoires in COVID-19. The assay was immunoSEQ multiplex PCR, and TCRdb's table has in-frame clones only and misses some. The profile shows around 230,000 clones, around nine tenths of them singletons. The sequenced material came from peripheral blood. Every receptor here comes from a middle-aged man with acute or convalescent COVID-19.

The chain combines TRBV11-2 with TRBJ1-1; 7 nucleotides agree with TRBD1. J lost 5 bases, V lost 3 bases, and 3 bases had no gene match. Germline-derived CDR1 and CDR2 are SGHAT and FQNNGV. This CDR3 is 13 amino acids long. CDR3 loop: CASSFTGATEAFF. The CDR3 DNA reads TGTGCCAGCAGCTTCACAGGGGCGACTGAAGCTTTCTTT.

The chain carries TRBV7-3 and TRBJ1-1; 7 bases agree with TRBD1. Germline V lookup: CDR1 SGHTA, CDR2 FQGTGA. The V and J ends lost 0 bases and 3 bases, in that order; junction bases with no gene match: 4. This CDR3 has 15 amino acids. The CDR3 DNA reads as TGTGCCAGCAGCTTAACTCTAACAGGGGACACTGAAGCTTTCTTT. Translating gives CASSLTLTGDTEAFF.

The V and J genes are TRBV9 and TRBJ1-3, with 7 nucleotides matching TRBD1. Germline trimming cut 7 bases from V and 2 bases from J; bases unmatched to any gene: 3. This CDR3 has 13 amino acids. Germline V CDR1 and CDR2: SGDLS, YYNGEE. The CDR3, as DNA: TGTGCCAGCGGGACAGCAACTGGAAACACCATATATTTT. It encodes CASGTATGNTIYF.

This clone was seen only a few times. In nucleotides, the CDR3 is TGTGCCAGTAGTATAGGAGGCAGGGAAACTGAAGCTTTCTTT. This translates into CASSIGGRETEAFF. The chain links TRBV19 to TRBJ1-1; D perhaps matches TRBD1 (5 bases). Per the germline V gene, CDR1 is LNHDA and CDR2 is SQIVND (reference sequence). Trimming removed 1 base at V and 5 bases at J, with 11 bases between. The CDR3 is 14 amino acids.

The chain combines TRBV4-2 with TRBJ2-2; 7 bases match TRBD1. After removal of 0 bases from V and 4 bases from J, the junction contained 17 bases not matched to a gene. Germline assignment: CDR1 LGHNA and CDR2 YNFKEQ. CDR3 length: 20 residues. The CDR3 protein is CASSQDPGTARVSGTGELFF. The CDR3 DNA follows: TGTGCCAGCAGCCAAGATCCCGGGACAGCTAGAGTCTCGGGCACCGGGGAGCTGTTTTTT.

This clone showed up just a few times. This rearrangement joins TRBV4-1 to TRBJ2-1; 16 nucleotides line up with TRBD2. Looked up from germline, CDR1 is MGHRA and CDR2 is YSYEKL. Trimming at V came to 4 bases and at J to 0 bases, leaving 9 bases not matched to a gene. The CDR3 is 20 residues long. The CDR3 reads CASSRGAGLAGGSSYNEQFF. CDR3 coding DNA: TGCGCCAGCAGCCGGGGAGCGGGACTAGCGGGGGGGAGCTCCTACAATGAGCAGTTCTTC.

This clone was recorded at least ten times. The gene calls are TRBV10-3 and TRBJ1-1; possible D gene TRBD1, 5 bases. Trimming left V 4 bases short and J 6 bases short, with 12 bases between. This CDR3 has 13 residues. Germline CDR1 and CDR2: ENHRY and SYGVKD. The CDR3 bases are TGTGCCATCAGTGCCATCAGGGAAGCTGAAGCTTTCTTT. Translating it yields CAISAIREAEAFF.

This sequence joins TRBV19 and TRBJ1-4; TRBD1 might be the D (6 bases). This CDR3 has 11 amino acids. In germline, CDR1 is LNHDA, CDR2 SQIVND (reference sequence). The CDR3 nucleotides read TGTGGGACAGCTATTAATGAAAAACTGTTTTTT. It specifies CGTAINEKLFF.

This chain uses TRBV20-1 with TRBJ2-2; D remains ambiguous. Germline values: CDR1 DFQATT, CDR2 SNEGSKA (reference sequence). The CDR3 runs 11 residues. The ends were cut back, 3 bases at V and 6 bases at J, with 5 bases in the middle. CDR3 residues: CSASSAGELFF. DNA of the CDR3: TGCAGTGCTAGTTCAGCCGGGGAGCTGTTTTTT.